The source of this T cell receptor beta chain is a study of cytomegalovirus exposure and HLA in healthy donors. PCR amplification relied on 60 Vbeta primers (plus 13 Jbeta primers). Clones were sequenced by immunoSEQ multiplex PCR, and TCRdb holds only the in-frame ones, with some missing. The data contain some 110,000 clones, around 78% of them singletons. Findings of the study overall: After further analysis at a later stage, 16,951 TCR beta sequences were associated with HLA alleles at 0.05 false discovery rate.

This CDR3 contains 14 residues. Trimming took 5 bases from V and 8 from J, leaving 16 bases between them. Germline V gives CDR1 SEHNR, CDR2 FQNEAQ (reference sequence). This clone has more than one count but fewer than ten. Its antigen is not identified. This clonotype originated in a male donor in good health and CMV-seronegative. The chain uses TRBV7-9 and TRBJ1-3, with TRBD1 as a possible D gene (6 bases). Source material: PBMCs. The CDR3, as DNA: TGTGCCAGCAGCCAGGGGACGGCTGCGGACACCATATATTTT. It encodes CASSQGTAADTIYF.